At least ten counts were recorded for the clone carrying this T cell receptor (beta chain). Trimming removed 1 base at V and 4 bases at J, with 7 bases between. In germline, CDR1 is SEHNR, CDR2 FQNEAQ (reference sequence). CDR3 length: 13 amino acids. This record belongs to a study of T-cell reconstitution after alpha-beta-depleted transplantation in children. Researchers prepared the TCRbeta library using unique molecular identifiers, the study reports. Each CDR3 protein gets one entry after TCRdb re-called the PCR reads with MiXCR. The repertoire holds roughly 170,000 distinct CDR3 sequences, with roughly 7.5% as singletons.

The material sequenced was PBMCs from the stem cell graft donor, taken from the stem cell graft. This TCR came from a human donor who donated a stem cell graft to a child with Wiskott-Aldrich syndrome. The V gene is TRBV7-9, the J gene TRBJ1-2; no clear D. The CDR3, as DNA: TGTGCCAGCAGCTTAGTAGGAACCTATGGCTACACCTTC. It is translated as CASSLVGTYGYTF. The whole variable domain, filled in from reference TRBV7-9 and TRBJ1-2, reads DTGVSQNPRHKITKRGQNVTFRCDPISEHNRLYWYRQTLGQGPEFLTYFQNEAQLEKSRLLSDRFSAERPKGSFSTLEIQRTEQGDSAMYLCASSLVGTYGYTFGSGTRLTVV.